The 17 T cell receptor beta chains in this list originate from one sample, sequenced in a study of OX40 agonist ivuxolimab in advanced cancers. Clones were read by immunoSEQ multiplex PCR, and TCRdb kept only the in-frame ones, dropping some. The repertoire consists of 66,000 or so clones, with 85% occurring once and the leading ten covering 3.5% to 4.5%. This material consisted of CD4+ or CD8+ T cells sorted from blood, taken in a trial of the OX40 agonist ivuxolimab. The receptors derive from an adult with an advanced solid tumor such as melanoma, head and neck, liver or kidney cancer.

This clone was detected only once. V gene TRBV7-3 combines with J gene TRBJ2-3; unclear D gene. The V and J ends lost 1 base and 0 bases respectively, with 5 bases between them. In germline, CDR1 is SGHTA, CDR2 FQGTGA. The CDR3 sequence is 14 residues long. CDR3 DNA: TGTGCCAGCAGCTTAAGAACTAGCACAGATACGCAGTATTTT. This codes for CASSLRTSTDTQYF.

As concerns this clone: The sample carries other DNA sequences with the same CDR3. The gene calls are TRBV13 and TRBJ1-3; tentative D call: TRBD1 (6 bases). In germline, CDR1 is PRHDT, CDR2 FYEKMQ (reference sequence). V dropped 5 bases and J dropped 7 bases, with 27 bases sitting between them. The CDR3 extends over 18 amino acids. CDR3 in DNA: TGTGCCAGCAGCCCGCGGACAGCCGATTATCGCGTTGGGAACACCATATATTTT. It translates to CASSPRTADYRVGNTIYF.

The rearrangement links TRBV5-6 to TRBJ2-2; the match to TRBD1 covers 7 bases. CDR1 and CDR2 (germline): SGHDT, YYEEEE. This CDR3 is 15 amino acids long. Trimming at V came to 0 bases and at J to 4 bases, leaving 3 bases not matched to a gene. CDR3 residues: CASSLEDRVTGELFF. CDR3 nucleotides: TGTGCCAGCAGCTTGGAAGACAGGGTCACCGGGGAGCTGTTTTTT.

V is TRBV5-6 and J is TRBJ1-2; D is perhaps TRBD1 (5 bases). CDR3 size: 16 residues. Looked up from germline, CDR1 is SGHDT and CDR2 is YYEEEE. V lost 1 base to trimming and J lost 8 bases, with 21 bases between them. Here the CDR3 DNA reads TGTGCCAGCAGCTTGAGGAGCGGCAGGGCAGGACGAGGCTACACCTTC. The encoded protein is CASSLRSGRAGRGYTF.

V and J are TRBV7-2 and TRBJ1-5; tentative D call: TRBD1 (6 bases). Germline CDR1 reads SGHTA; CDR2 reads FQGNSA. The length of the CDR3 is 17 residues. With 5 bases removed from V and 5 bases from J, the gap between germline ends came to 22 bases. The CDR3 nucleotides are TGTGCCAGCAGCACTGGGGGCGGGTTACTTTCGCATCAGCCCCAGCATTTT. This translates into CASSTGGGLLSHQPQHF. The full variable domain, in which reference TRBV7-2 and TRBJ1-5 provide the parts outside the CDR3, is GAGVSQSPSNKVTEKGKDVELRCDPISGHTALYWYRQSLGQGLEFLIYFQGNSAPDKSGLPSDRFSAERTGGSVSTLTIQRTQQEDSAVYLCASSTGGGLLSHQPQHFGDGTRLSIL.

The chain employs TRBV4-1 and TRBJ2-2; TRBD1 might be the D (5 bases). The CDR3 is made up of 16 amino acids. Germline CDR1 is MGHRA and CDR2 is YSYEKL. V lost 0 bases to trimming and J lost 7 bases, with 15 bases between them. CDR3 loop: CASSQDGAGQDGELFF. CDR3 bases: TGCGCCAGCAGCCAAGATGGGGCAGGGCAGGACGGGGAGCTGTTTTTT.

The V and J genes are TRBV2 and TRBJ2-7; 12 bases agree with TRBD2. The CDR3 consists of 15 residues. CDR1 is SNHLY, CDR2 FYNNEI, per germline. V lost 6 bases, J lost 7 bases, and 10 bases stayed unmatched. CDR3 nucleotides: TGTGCCAGCAGGAGAGGACTAGCGGGAAGGGATGAGCAGTACTTC. Its protein is CASRRGLAGRDEQYF.

As to this clone: The sample contains more than one DNA sequence encoding this CDR3. V and J are TRBV19 and TRBJ1-2; D possibly corresponds to TRBD1 (5 bases). V lost 3 bases to trimming and J lost 5 bases, with 13 bases between them. The CDR3 is 14 amino acids. Germline CDR1 LNHDA, CDR2 SQIVND (reference sequence). CDR3 loop: CASSIPGTAYGYTF. CDR3 DNA: TGTGCCAGTAGTATCCCCGGGACGGCTTATGGCTACACCTTC.

The rearrangement joins TRBV5-1 to TRBJ2-2; D ambiguous. Germline V gene lookup returns CDR1 SGHRS and CDR2 YFSETQ. Trimming removed 2 bases from V and 2 bases from J, with 13 bases in between. This CDR3 spans 16 amino acids. The CDR3 DNA reads TGCGCCAGCAGCTTCGGGCCCCAGACCAACACCGGGGAGCTGTTTTTT. This gives the protein CASSFGPQTNTGELFF.

The rearrangement uses TRBV7-9 and TRBJ2-3; D possibly corresponds to TRBD1 (6 bases). The CDR3 has 14 residues. The germline V gene has CDR1 SEHNR and CDR2 FQNEAQ (reference sequence). Trimming left V 5 bases short and J 2 bases short, with 11 bases between. This CDR3 reads CASSPGQLTDTQYF. CDR3 DNA: TGTGCCAGCAGCCCGGGACAACTCACAGATACGCAGTATTTT.

The chain carries TRBV30 and TRBJ2-1; D call uncertain. With 1 base removed from V and 5 bases from J, the gap between germline ends came to 9 bases. Per germline, CDR1 GTSNPN and CDR2 SVGIG (reference sequence). The CDR3 length is 13 residues. CDR3: CAWSGGPNNEQFF. CDR3 nucleotides: TGTGCCTGGAGTGGAGGCCCCAACAATGAGCAGTTCTTC.

The rearrangement uses TRBV7-6 and TRBJ2-5, with 7 bases lining up with TRBD2. The CDR3 is 14 amino acids. Germline CDR1 is SGHVS and CDR2 is FNYEAQ. Losses at the gene ends were 4 bases for V and 0 bases for J; bases not matched to a gene: 2. In nucleotides, the CDR3 is TGTGCCAGCAGCTCCGGGAGGTACCAAGAGACCCAGTACTTC. It encodes CASSSGRYQETQYF.

This clone was seen a handful of times. This chain joins TRBV30 and TRBJ1-1; no firm D call. CDR1 and CDR2 (germline): GTSNPN, SVGIG (reference sequence). This CDR3 has 11 amino acids. V was trimmed by 4 bases and J by 1 base, leaving 4 bases between them. CDR3 in amino acids: CAWKGNTEAFF. DNA for the CDR3: TGTGCCTGGAAGGGGAACACTGAAGCTTTCTTT.

V usage is TRBV19 and J usage is TRBJ1-1; 7 bases map to TRBD1. The CDR3 runs 13 residues. CDR1 and CDR2 from the germline V gene are LNHDA and SQIVND (reference sequence). With V trimmed by 6 bases and J by 0 bases, 1 base remained unmatched. CDR3 in amino acids: CASRGQLNTEAFF. The DNA of the CDR3 is TGTGCCAGTAGGGGACAGTTGAACACTGAAGCTTTCTTT.

The chain uses TRBV30 and TRBJ2-5, with D unclear. In germline, CDR1 is GTSNPN, CDR2 SVGIG (reference sequence). The length of the CDR3 is 13 residues. V shed 0 bases and J shed 4 bases, with 9 bases lying between them. The chain's CDR3 is CAWSVHVRETQYF. The CDR3 region has the DNA TGTGCCTGGAGTGTACACGTTCGAGAGACCCAGTACTTC.

The chain employs TRBV5-4 and TRBJ2-2; D remains unclear. The V gene lost 1 base and the J gene lost 5 bases, with 9 bases spanning the gap. The CDR3 has 14 residues. Germline CDR1 is SGHNT and CDR2 is YYREEE (reference sequence). As DNA, the CDR3 is TGTGCCAGCAGCTTGTCCTTAGTGACCGGGGAGCTGTTTTTT. Translating gives CASSLSLVTGELFF.

This chain joins TRBV19 and TRBJ1-2; D perhaps matches TRBD1 (5 bases). V lost 8 bases, J lost 4 bases, and 23 bases lay in between. The CDR3 totals 16 residues. The germline V gene encodes CDR1 LNHDA and CDR2 SQIVND (reference sequence). DNA of the CDR3: TGTGCCAGTCAATTGAGGAGCGGGGCTCGCTCCTATGGCTACACCTTC. This translates into CASQLRSGARSYGYTF.